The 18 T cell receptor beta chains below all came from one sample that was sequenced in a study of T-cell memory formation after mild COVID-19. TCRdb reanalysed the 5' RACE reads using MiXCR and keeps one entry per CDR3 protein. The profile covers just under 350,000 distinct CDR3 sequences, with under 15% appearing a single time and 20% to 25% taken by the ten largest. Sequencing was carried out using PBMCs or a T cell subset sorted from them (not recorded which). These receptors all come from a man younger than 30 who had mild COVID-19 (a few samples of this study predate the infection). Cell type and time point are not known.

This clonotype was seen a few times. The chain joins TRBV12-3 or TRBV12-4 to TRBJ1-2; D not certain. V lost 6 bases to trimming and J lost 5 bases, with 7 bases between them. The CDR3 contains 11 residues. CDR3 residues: CASRTWYGYTF. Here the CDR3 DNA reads TGTGCCAGCAGGACGTGGTATGGCTACACCTTC.

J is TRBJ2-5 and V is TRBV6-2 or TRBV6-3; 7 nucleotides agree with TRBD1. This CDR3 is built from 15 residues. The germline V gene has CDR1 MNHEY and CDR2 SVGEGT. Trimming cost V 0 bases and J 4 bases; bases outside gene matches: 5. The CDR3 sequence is CASSYSQGRGETQYF. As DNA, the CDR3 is TGTGCCAGCAGTTACTCACAGGGGCGAGGAGAGACCCAGTACTTC.

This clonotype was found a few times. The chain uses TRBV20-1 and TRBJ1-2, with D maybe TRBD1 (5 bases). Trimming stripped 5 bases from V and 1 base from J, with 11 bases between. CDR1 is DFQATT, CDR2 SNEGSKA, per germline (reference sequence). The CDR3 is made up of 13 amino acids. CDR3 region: CSAETGRNYGYTF. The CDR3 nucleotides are TGCAGTGCTGAAACAGGTCGTAACTATGGCTACACCTTC.

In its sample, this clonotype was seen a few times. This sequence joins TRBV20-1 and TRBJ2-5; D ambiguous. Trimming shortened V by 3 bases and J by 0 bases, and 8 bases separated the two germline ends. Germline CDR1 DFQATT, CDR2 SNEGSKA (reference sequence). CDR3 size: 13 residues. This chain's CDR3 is CSASDAYQETQYF. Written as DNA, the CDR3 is TGCAGTGCTAGTGACGCGTACCAAGAGACCCAGTACTTC.

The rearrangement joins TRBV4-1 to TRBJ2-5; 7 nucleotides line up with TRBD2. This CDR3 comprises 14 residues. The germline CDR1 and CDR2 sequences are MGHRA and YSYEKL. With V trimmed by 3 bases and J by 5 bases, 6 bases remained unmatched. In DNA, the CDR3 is TGCGCCAGCAGCCAGGGAACTAGCGTGGAGACCCAGTACTTC. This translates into CASSQGTSVETQYF.

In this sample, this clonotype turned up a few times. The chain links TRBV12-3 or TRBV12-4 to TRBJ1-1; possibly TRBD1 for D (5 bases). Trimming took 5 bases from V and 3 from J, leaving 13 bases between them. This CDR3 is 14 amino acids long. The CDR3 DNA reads TGTGCCAGCAGTCCTTCCGGGGCCTACACTGAAGCTTTCTTT. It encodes CASSPSGAYTEAFF.

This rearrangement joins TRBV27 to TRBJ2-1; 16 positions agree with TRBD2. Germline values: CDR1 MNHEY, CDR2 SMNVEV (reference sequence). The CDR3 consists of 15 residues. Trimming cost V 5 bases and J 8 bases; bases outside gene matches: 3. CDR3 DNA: TGTGCCAGCAGTATGGGACTAGCGGGGGGGCATGAGCAGTTCTTC. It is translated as CASSMGLAGGHEQFF.

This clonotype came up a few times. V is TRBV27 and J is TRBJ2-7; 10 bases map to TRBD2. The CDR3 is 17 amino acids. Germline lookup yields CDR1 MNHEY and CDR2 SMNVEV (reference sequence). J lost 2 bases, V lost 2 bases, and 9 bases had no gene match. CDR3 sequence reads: CASSLDIAGGSAYEQYF. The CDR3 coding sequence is TGTGCCAGCAGTTTAGACATAGCGGGGGGTAGCGCCTACGAGCAGTACTTC.

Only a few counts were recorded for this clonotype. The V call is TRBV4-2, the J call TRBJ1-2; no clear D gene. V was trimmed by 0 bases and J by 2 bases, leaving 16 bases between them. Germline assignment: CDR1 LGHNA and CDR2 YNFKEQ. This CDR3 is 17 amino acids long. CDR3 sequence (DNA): TGTGCCAGCAGCCAAGATGAAGCCGGACCCCCCAACTATGGCTACACCTTC. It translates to CASSQDEAGPPNYGYTF.

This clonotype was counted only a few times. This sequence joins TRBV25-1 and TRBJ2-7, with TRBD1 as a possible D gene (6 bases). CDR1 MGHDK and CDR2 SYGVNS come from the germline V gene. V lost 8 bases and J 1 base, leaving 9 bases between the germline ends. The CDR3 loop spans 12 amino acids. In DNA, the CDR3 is TGTGCCAGCGGGGACACATCCTACGAGCAGTACTTC. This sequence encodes CASGDTSYEQYF.

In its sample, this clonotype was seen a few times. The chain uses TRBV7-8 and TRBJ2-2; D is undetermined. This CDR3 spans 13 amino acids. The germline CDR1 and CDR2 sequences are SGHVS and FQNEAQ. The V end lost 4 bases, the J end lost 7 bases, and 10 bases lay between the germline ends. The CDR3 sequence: CASSWVGGGELFF. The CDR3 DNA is TGTGCCAGCAGCTGGGTCGGCGGCGGGGAGCTGTTTTTT.

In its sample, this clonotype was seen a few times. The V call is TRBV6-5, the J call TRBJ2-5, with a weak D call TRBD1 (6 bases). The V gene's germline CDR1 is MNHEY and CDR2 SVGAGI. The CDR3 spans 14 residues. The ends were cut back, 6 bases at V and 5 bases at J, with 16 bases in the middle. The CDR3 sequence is CASRNRVHRETQYF. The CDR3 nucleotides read TGTGCCAGCAGGAACAGGGTTCATCGGGAGACCCAGTACTTC.

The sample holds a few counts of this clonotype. CDR3 amino acids: CASSPPAGQETQYF. CDR3 nucleotides: TGTGCCAGCTCACCACCGGCGGGGCAAGAGACCCAGTACTTC. The J gene is TRBJ2-5, the V gene TRBV18; D possibly corresponds to TRBD2 (6 bases). The CDR3 is made up of 14 amino acids. In germline, CDR1 is KGHSH, CDR2 LQKENI. V was cut by 0 bases and J by 2 bases, with 7 bases left in between.

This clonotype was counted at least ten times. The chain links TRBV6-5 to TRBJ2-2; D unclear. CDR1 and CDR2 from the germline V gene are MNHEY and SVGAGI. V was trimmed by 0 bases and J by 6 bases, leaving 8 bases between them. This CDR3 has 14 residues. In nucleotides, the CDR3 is TGTGCCAGCAGTTACTCGATGTCGTCCGGGGAGCTGTTTTTT. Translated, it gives CASSYSMSSGELFF.

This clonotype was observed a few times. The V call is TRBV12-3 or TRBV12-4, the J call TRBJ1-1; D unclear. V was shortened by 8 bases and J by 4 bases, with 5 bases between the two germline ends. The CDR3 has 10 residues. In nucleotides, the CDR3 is TGTGCCAGCCGCAGCACTGAAGCTTTCTTT. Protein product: CASRSTEAFF.

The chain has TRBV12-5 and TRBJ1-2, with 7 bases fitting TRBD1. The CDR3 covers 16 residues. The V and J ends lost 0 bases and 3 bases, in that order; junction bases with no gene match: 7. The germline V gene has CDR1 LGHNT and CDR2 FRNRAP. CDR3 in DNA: TGTGCTAGTGGTTTGGTACTCGGACAGGAGGACTATGGCTACACCTTC. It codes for CASGLVLGQEDYGYTF.

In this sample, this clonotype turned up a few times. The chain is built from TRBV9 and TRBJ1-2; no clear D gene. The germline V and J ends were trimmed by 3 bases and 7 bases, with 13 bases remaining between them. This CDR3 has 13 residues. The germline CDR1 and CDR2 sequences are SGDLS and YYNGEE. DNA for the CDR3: TGTGCCAGCAGCGCCATGGAAGGCATTGGCTACACCTTC. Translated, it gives CASSAMEGIGYTF.

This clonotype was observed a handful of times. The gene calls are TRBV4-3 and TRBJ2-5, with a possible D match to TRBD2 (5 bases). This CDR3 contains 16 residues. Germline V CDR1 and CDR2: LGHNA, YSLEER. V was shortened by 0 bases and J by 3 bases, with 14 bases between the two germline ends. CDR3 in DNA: TGCGCCAGCAGCCAAGATCCTCCCGGGATTAAAGAGACCCAGTACTTC. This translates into CASSQDPPGIKETQYF.